This T cell receptor beta chain was documented in a study of T cell repertoires in cytomegalovirus infection. Whole-study context: From public TCR beta signatures came an indication of both CMV infection and matching HLA type.

Trimming shortened V by 10 bases and J by 4 bases, and 12 bases separated the two germline ends. Germline V gene sequence: CDR1 SNHLY, CDR2 FYNNEI. This CDR3 has 12 residues. Notes on this clonotype: What it binds is unknown.

TCRdb itself ran the reads through MiXCR, one entry per CDR3 protein. This sample yields hundreds of thousands of distinct CDR3 sequences, of which approximately 46% are seen a single time; roughly two fifths belongs to the top ten. The sequence came from a human donor in good health (CMV status not recorded). Some clones in this sample may be carry-over from other donors' samples. The chain recombines TRBV2 with TRBJ2-3, with D maybe TRBD2 (5 bases). The sample consisted of cultured PBMCs, taken from culture after CMV antigen stimulation. CDR3 nucleotide sequence: TGTGCCAACAGAAGGGAGTCAGATACGCAGTATTTT. Residues: CANRRESDTQYF.